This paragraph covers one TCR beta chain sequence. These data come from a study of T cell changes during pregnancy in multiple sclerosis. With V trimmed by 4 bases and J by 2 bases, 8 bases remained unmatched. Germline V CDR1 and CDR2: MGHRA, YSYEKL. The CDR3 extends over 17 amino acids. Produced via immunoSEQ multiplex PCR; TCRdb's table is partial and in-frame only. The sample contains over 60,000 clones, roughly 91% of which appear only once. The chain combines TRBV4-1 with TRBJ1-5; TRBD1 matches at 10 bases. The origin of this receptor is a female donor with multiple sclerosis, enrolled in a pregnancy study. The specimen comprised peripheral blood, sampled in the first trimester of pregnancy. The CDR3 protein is CASSLGGTGVGNQPQHF. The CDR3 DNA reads TGCGCCAGCAGCCTAGGCGGGACAGGGGTCGGCAATCAGCCCCAGCATTTT.